What follows describes a single TCR beta chain. The data originate from a study of blood T cell repertoires in COVID-19. Study details: Acute-phase and convalescent COVID-19 samples originated in the United States, Italy and Spain. The cDNA or gDNA used as material had been derived from T cells, B-cell-depleted T cells, or PBMCs.

Germline loops: CDR1 SGHVS, CDR2 FQNEAQ. The length of the CDR3 is 14 residues. V was shortened by 5 bases and J by 4 bases, with 14 bases between the two germline ends. Authors' data handling: Scientists estimated how many nucleated cells there were by amplifying reference gene primers. Measured with immunoSEQ multiplex PCR; TCRdb has only the in-frame clones, and not every one. That table gives V, J and clone size, and the DNA gave D and trimming. The table lists about 75,000 clones, 65% to 90% of them singletons. The chain carries TRBV7-8 and TRBJ1-1; no reliable D call. Material for sequencing was peripheral blood. This clonotype was obtained from a woman between 45 and 60 years old with acute or convalescent COVID-19. The CDR3 region is CASSPAGLFTEAFF. The CDR3 DNA follows: TGTGCCAGCAGCCCGGCGGGATTGTTCACTGAAGCTTTCTTT.